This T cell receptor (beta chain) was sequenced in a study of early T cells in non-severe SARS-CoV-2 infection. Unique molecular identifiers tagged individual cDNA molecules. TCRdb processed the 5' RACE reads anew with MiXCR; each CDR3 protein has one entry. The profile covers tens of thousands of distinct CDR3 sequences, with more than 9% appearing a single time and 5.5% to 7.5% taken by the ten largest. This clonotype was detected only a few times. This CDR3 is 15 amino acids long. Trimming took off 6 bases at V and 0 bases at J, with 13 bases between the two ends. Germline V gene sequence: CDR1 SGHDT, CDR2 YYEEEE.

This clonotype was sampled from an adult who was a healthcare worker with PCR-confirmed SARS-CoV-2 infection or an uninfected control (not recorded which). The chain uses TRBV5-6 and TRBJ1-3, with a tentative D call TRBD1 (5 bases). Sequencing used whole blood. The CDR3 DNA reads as TGTGCCAGCACCTTACGCGGGGGCTCTGGAAACACCATATATTTT. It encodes CASTLRGGSGNTIYF.